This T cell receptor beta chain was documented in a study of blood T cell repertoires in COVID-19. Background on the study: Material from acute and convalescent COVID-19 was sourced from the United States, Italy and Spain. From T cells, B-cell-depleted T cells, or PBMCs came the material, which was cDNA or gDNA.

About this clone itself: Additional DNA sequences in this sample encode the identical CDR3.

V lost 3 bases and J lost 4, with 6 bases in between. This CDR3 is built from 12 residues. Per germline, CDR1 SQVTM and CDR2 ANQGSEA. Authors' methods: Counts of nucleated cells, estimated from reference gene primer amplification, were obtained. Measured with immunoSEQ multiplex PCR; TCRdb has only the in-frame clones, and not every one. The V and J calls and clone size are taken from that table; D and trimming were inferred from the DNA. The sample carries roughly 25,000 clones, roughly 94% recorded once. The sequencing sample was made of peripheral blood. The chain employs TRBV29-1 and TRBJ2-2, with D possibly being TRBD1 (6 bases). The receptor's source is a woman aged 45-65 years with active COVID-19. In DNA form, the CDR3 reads TGCAGCGTTGACAGGGGCACCGGGGAGCTGTTTTTT. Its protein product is CSVDRGTGELFF.